A selection of T cell receptor beta chains follows, all from one sample in a study of prognosis after radiotherapy for stage I lung cancer. TCRdb reprocessed the multiplex PCR reads with MiXCR, giving one entry per CDR3 protein. In the table there are about 22,000 distinct CDR3 sequences, approximately 40% of which are singletons. The sample in question was PBMCs, obtained before or after stereotactic body radiation therapy (not recorded which). The receptors originated from a donor over 45 with non-small cell lung cancer. Each CDR3 is given with its conserved first and last residue. Each record gives: J gene, V gene, clone size, D gene, CDR3 protein, CDR3 DNA. The D gene is left open where the match is weak. Rows give clone size only sometimes, using once, few, many, or a class for an expanded clone.

J: TRBJ2-7
V: TRBV7-2
size: many
D: -
CDR3: CASSLGGLNSYEQYF
DNA: TGTGCCAGCAGCTTAGGGGGCTTGAACTCTTACGAGCAGTACTTC

J: TRBJ1-4
V: TRBV29-1
size: few
D: -
CDR3: CSVEVSGEKLFF
DNA: TGCAGCGTTGAAGTCAGCGGAGAAAAACTGTTTTTT

J: TRBJ2-7
V: TRBV11-3
size: -
D: -
CDR3: CASSLPWGDSPYEQYF
DNA: TGTGCCAGCAGCCTGCCATGGGGGGACTCCCCCTACGAGCAGTACTTC

J: TRBJ2-2
V: TRBV6-4
size: -
D: TRBD2
CDR3: CASSEQRGTGELFF
DNA: TGTGCCAGCAGTGAACAGCGGGGCACCGGGGAGCTGTTTTTT

J: TRBJ1-2
V: TRBV18
size: many
D: TRBD1
CDR3: CASSPSTGNYGYTF
DNA: TGTGCCAGCTCACCTTCGACAGGGAACTATGGCTACACCTTC

J: TRBJ2-1
V: TRBV5-4
size: many
D: TRBD2
CDR3: CASRQGLAGLNEQFF
DNA: TGTGCCAGCAGGCAAGGACTAGCGGGCCTCAATGAGCAGTTCTTC

J: TRBJ2-5
V: TRBV6-2/TRBV6-3
size: many
D: TRBD2
CDR3: CASSPRLAGPPQETQYF
DNA: TGTGCCAGCAGTCCAAGACTAGCGGGACCCCCCCAAGAGACCCAGTACTTC

J: TRBJ2-7
V: TRBV10-2
size: many
D: TRBD2
CDR3: CATSISGSFDEQYF
DNA: TGCGCCACTAGTATTAGCGGGAGCTTCGACGAGCAGTACTTC

J: TRBJ1-6
V: TRBV6-2/TRBV6-3
size: -
D: TRBD1
CDR3: CASSWGQGAESPLHF
DNA: TGTGCCAGCAGTTGGGGACAGGGGGCAGAATCACCCCTCCACTTT

J: TRBJ1-4
V: TRBV5-1
size: many
D: -
CDR3: CASSQGVSLGNEKLFF
DNA: TGCGCCAGCAGCCAAGGTGTATCCTTGGGTAATGAAAAACTGTTTTTT

J: TRBJ2-2
V: TRBV7-8
size: -
D: TRBD2
CDR3: CASSRSGSVGGMNTGELFF
DNA: TGTGCCAGCAGCCGGAGTGGGTCCGTGGGAGGGATGAACACCGGGGAGCTGTTTTTT

J: TRBJ2-3
V: TRBV19
size: many
D: TRBD2
CDR3: CASSEKRESTDTQYF
DNA: TGTGCCAGTAGTGAGAAGCGGGAGAGCACAGATACGCAGTATTTT

J: TRBJ1-2
V: TRBV6-1
size: -
D: TRBD1
CDR3: CASNERGRVYGYTF
DNA: TGTGCCAGCAACGAAAGGGGGCGAGTATATGGCTACACCTTC

J: TRBJ2-5
V: TRBV9
size: many
D: TRBD2
CDR3: CASSVSALAGQETQYF
DNA: TGTGCCAGCAGCGTATCCGCACTAGCGGGACAAGAGACCCAGTACTTC

J: TRBJ1-3
V: TRBV7-9
size: many
D: TRBD1
CDR3: CASSPRQGRTGNTIYF
DNA: TGTGCCAGCAGCCCAAGACAGGGGCGGACTGGAAACACCATATATTTT

J: TRBJ1-4
V: TRBV29-1
size: many
D: TRBD1
CDR3: CSERDRRGEKLFF
DNA: TGCAGCGAAAGGGACAGGCGGGGGGAAAAACTGTTTTTT

J: TRBJ2-1
V: TRBV27
size: many
D: -
CDR3: CASSRIDLSGEQFF
DNA: TGTGCCAGCAGTCGTATAGACCTCTCGGGCGAGCAGTTCTTC

J: TRBJ2-7
V: TRBV6-4
size: -
D: -
CDR3: CASGGSYEQYF
DNA: TGTGCCAGCGGGGGGAGCTACGAGCAGTACTTC

J: TRBJ2-3
V: TRBV5-1
size: many
D: -
CDR3: CASSLTSVPTDTQYF
DNA: TGCGCCAGCAGCTTGACGTCCGTCCCCACAGATACGCAGTATTTT

J: TRBJ2-1
V: TRBV7-2
size: -
D: TRBD2
CDR3: CASSLEGGRANNEQFF
DNA: TGTGCCAGCAGCTTAGAGGGCGGGAGGGCGAACAATGAGCAGTTCTTC

J: TRBJ1-1
V: TRBV19
size: many
D: TRBD1
CDR3: CASAGRGLTEAFF
DNA: TGTGCCAGTGCCGGCAGGGGGCTTACTGAAGCTTTCTTT

J: TRBJ1-6
V: TRBV5-1
size: -
D: TRBD1
CDR3: CASSLEGAGNSPLHF
DNA: TGCGCCAGCAGCCTGGAGGGGGCAGGGAATTCACCCCTCCACTTT

J: TRBJ2-3
V: TRBV5-4
size: few
D: -
CDR3: CASSFGLSHTDTQYF
DNA: TGTGCCAGCAGCTTTGGACTATCCCACACAGATACGCAGTATTTT

J: TRBJ1-1
V: TRBV12-3/TRBV12-4
size: few
D: TRBD1
CDR3: CASSVPGQMDTEAFF
DNA: TGTGCCAGCAGTGTTCCGGGACAGATGGACACTGAAGCTTTCTTT

J: TRBJ2-1
V: TRBV4-1
size: -
D: -
CDR3: CASSQDLRDWPYNEQFF
DNA: TGCGCCAGCAGCCAAGACCTGCGGGACTGGCCCTACAATGAGCAGTTCTTC

J: TRBJ1-6
V: TRBV7-9
size: many
D: TRBD1
CDR3: CASSLGTGGVSSPLHF
DNA: TGTGCCAGCAGCTTAGGGACAGGGGGAGTGAGTTCACCCCTCCACTTT

J: TRBJ1-6
V: TRBV20-1
size: -
D: -
CDR3: CSARDFARGANNSPLHF
DNA: TGCAGTGCTAGAGATTTCGCGCGAGGGGCTAATAATTCACCCCTCCACTTT

J: TRBJ1-2
V: TRBV28
size: -
D: -
CDR3: CASNGMGEPPYGYTF
DNA: TGTGCCAGCAACGGGATGGGGGAACCTCCTTATGGCTACACCTTC

J: TRBJ1-6
V: TRBV6-5
size: -
D: -
CDR3: CASSYEKGIRSPLHF
DNA: TGTGCCAGCAGTTACGAAAAGGGAATTCGTTCACCCCTCCACTTT

J: TRBJ1-2
V: TRBV29-1
size: many
D: -
CDR3: CSVEGPHSNYGYTF
DNA: TGCAGCGTTGAAGGTCCCCACAGCAACTATGGCTACACCTTC

J: TRBJ2-7
V: TRBV5-1
size: many
D: -
CDR3: CASRLTPDQPGEQYF
DNA: TGCGCCAGCAGACTCACACCCGATCAACCCGGGGAGCAGTACTTC

J: TRBJ2-6
V: TRBV12-3/TRBV12-4
size: -
D: -
CDR3: CASSFRGSGANVLTF
DNA: TGTGCCAGCAGTTTTCGGGGGTCTGGGGCCAACGTCCTGACTTTC

J: TRBJ2-2
V: TRBV10-3
size: many
D: -
CDR3: CAISVQANTGELFF
DNA: TGTGCCATCAGTGTACAGGCGAACACCGGGGAGCTGTTTTTT

J: TRBJ2-2
V: TRBV4-2
size: many
D: -
CDR3: CASSQVDSNTGELFF
DNA: TGTGCCAGCAGCCAAGTCGACAGTAACACCGGGGAGCTGTTTTTT

J: TRBJ2-3
V: TRBV19
size: many
D: TRBD2
CDR3: CASRGREYTDTQYF
DNA: TGTGCCAGTAGGGGGAGGGAATACACAGATACGCAGTATTTT

J: TRBJ1-1
V: TRBV20-1
size: many
D: TRBD1
CDR3: CSASRTGGALGNTEAFF
DNA: TGCAGTGCTTCCAGGACAGGGGGCGCCTTGGGGAACACTGAAGCTTTCTTT

J: TRBJ2-7
V: TRBV19
size: -
D: -
CDR3: CASSIDHGNRSYEQYF
DNA: TGTGCCAGTAGTATAGACCACGGGAATAGGAGCTACGAGCAGTACTTC

J: TRBJ1-3
V: TRBV9
size: many
D: -
CDR3: CASSVSGAPGNTIYF
DNA: TGTGCCAGCAGCGTATCAGGGGCGCCTGGAAACACCATATATTTT

J: TRBJ2-1
V: TRBV11-3
size: many
D: -
CDR3: CASSSNNEQFF
DNA: TGTGCCAGCAGCTCAAACAATGAGCAGTTCTTC

J: TRBJ2-7
V: TRBV7-2
size: -
D: TRBD1
CDR3: CASSSRTGPYDQYF
DNA: TGTGCCAGCAGCTCTAGGACAGGTCCCTACGATCAGTACTTC

J: TRBJ2-3
V: TRBV6-4
size: many
D: -
CDR3: CASLWRVNADTQYF
DNA: TGTGCCAGCCTATGGCGGGTGAACGCGGATACGCAGTATTTT

J: TRBJ2-1
V: TRBV27
size: once
D: TRBD1
CDR3: CASTPGTGIYNEQFF
DNA: TGTGCCAGCACCCCTGGGACAGGGATCTACAATGAGCAGTTCTTC

J: TRBJ2-3
V: TRBV20-1
size: many
D: -
CDR3: CSVPEGGPRTDTQYF
DNA: TGCAGTGTCCCCGAAGGGGGACCCCGCACAGATACGCAGTATTTT

J: TRBJ2-7
V: TRBV7-6
size: many
D: TRBD2
CDR3: CASSSTSGNEQYF
DNA: TGTGCCAGCAGCTCGACTAGCGGGAACGAGCAGTACTTC

J: TRBJ2-7
V: TRBV5-1
size: many
D: -
CDR3: CASSPFLDWRNSYEQYF
DNA: TGCGCCAGCAGCCCTTTTCTAGACTGGCGAAACTCCTACGAGCAGTACTTC

J: TRBJ1-2
V: TRBV19
size: many
D: -
CDR3: CASSSRTVSNYGYTF
DNA: TGTGCCAGTAGTAGCCGGACAGTCTCTAACTATGGCTACACCTTC

J: TRBJ1-6
V: TRBV6-1
size: -
D: -
CDR3: CATGPSQARSPLNF
DNA: TGTGCCACCGGGCCGTCGCAGGCGCGATCACCACTCAACTTT

J: TRBJ2-1
V: TRBV5-1
size: many
D: -
CDR3: CASSLSREQFF
DNA: TGCGCCAGCAGCTTGAGCCGTGAGCAGTTCTTC